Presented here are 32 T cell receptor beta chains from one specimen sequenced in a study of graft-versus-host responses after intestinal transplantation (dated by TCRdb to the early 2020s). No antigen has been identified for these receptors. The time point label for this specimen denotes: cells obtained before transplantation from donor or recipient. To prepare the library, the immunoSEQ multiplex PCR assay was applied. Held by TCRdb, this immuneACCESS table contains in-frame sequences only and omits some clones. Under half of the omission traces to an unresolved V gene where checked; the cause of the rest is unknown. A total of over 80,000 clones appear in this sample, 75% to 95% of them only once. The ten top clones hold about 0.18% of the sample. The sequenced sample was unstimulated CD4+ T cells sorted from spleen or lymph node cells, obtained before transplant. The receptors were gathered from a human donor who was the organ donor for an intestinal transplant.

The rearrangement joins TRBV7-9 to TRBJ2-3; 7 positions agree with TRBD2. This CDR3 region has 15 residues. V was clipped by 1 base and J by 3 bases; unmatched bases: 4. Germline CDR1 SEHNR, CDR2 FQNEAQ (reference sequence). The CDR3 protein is CASSLGRTSTDTQYF. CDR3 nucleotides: TGTGCCAGCAGCTTAGGGAGGACTAGTACAGATACGCAGTATTTT.

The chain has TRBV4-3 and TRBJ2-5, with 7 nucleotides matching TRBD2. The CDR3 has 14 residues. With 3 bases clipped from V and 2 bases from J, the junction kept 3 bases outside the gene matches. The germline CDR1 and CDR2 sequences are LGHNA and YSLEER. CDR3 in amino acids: CASSHGRGQETQYF. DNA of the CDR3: TGCGCCAGCAGCCATGGGCGGGGGCAAGAGACCCAGTACTTC.

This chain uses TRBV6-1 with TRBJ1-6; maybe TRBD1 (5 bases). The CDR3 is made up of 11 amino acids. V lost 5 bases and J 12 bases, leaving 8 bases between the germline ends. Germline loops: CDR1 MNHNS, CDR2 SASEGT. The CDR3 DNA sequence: TGTGCCAGCAGTCGTAGGGGACCCCTCCACTTT. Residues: CASSRRGPLHF.

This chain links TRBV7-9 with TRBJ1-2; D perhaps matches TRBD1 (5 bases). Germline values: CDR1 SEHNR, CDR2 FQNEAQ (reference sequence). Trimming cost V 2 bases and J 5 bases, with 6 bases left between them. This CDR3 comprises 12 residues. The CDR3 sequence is CASSLRQYGYTF. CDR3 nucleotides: TGTGCCAGCAGCTTAAGACAGTATGGCTACACCTTC.

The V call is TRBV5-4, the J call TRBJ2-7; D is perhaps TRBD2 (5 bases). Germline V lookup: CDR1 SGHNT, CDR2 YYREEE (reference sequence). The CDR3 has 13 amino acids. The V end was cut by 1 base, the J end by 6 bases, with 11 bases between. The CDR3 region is CASSLFLAGEQYF. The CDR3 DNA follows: TGTGCCAGCAGCTTGTTCCTAGCTGGCGAGCAGTACTTC.

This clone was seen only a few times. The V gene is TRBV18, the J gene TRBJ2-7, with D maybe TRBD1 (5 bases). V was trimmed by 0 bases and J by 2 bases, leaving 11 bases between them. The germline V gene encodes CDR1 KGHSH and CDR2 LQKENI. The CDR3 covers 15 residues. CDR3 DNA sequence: TGTGCCAGCTCACCACCGGCGACAGCTCCCTACGAGCAGTACTTC. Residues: CASSPPATAPYEQYF.

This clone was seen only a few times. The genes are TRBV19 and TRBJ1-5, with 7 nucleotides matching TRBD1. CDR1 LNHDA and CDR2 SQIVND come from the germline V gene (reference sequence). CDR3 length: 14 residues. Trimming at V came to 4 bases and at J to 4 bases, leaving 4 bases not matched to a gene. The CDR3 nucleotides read TGTGCCAGTAGTAAGATCAGGGGGAATCAGCCCCAGCATTTT. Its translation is CASSKIRGNQPQHF. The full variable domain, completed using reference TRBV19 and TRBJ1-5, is DGGITQSPKYLFRKEGQNVTLSCEQNLNHDAMYWYRQDPGQGLRLIYYSQIVNDFQKGDIAEGYSVSREKKESFPLTVTSAQKNPTAFYLCASSKIRGNQPQHFGDGTRLSIL.

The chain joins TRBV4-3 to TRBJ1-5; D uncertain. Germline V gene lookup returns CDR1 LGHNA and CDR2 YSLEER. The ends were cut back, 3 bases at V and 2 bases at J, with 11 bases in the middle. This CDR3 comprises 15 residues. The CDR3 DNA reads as TGCGCCAGCAGCCAGGTTCCCTCAGGCAATCAGCCCCAGCATTTT. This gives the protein CASSQVPSGNQPQHF.

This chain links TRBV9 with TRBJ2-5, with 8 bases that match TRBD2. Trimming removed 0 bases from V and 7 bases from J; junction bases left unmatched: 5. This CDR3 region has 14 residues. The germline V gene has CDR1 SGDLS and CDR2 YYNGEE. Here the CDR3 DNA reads TGTGCCAGCAGCGTAGCGGCGGGGGGCGCGACCCAGTACTTC. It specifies CASSVAAGGATQYF. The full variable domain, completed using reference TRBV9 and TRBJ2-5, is DSGVTQTPKHLITATGQRVTLRCSPRSGDLSVYWYQQSLDQGLQFLIQYYNGEERAKGNILERFSAQQFPDLHSELNLSSLELGDSALYFCASSVAAGGATQYFGPGTRLLVL.

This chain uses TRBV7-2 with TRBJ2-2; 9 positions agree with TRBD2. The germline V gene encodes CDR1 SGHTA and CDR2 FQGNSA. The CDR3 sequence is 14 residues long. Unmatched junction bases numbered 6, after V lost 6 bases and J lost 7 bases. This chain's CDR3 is CASRLSGGGGELFF. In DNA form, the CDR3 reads TGTGCCAGCAGACTTAGCGGGGGTGGCGGGGAGCTGTTTTTT.

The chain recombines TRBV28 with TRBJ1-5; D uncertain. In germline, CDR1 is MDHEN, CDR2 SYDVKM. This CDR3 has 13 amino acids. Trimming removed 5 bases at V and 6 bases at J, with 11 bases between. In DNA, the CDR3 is TGTGCCAGCAGTCCAACCTATTTTCAGCCCCAGCATTTT. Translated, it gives CASSPTYFQPQHF.

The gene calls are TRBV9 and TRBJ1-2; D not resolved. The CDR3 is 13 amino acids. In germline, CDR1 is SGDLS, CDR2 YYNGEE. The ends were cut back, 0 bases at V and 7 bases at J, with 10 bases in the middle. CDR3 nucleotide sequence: TGTGCCAGCAGCGTAGGGACCGCGGGTGGCTACACCTTC. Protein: CASSVGTAGGYTF.

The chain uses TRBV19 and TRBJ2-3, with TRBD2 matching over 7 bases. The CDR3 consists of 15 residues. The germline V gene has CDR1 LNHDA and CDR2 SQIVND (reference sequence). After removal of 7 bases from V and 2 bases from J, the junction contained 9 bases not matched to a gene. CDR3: CASKGWGLHTDTQYF. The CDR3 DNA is TGTGCCAGTAAGGGTTGGGGACTACACACAGATACGCAGTATTTT.

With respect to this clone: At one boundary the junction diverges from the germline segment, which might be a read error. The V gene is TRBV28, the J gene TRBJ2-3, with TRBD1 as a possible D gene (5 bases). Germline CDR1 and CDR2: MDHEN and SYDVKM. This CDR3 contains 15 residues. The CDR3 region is CASSSRSPITGTQYF. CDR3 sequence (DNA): TGTGCCAGCAGTTCCCGAAGCCCGATCACAGGTACGCAGTATTTT.

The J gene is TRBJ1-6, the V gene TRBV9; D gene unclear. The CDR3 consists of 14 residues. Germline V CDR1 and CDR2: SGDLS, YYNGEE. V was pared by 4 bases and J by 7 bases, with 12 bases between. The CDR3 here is CASSPGPGNSPLHF. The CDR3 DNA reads TGTGCCAGCAGCCCCGGACCGGGGAATTCACCCCTCCACTTT.

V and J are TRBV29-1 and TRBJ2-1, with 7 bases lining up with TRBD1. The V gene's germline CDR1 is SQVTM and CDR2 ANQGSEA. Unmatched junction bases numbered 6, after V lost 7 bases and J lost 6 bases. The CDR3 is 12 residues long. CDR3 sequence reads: CSGNRGSNEQFF. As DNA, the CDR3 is TGCAGCGGGAACAGGGGATCCAATGAGCAGTTCTTC.

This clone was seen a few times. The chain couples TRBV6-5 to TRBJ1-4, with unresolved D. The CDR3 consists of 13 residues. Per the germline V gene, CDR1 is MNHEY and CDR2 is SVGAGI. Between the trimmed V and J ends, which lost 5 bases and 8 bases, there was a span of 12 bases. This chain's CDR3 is CASSLTRVEKLFF. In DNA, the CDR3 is TGTGCCAGCAGTCTTACTCGGGTCGAAAAACTGTTTTTT.

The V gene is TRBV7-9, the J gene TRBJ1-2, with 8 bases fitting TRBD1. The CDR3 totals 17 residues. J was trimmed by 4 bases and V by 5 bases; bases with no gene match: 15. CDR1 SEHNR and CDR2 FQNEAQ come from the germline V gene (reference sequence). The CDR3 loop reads CASSLSNPGGAGYGYTF. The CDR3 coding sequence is TGTGCCAGCAGCCTATCTAATCCAGGGGGCGCTGGCTATGGCTACACCTTC.

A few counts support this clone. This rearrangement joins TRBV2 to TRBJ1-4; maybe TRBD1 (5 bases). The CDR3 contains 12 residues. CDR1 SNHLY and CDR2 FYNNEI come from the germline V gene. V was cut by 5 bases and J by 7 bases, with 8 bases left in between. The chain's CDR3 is CASSPGLEKLFF. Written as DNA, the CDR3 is TGTGCCAGCAGTCCGGGACTTGAAAAACTGTTTTTT.

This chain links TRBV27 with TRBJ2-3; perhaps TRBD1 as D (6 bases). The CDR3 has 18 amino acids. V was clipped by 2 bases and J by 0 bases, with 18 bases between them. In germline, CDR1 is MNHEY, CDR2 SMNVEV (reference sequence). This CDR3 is CASSLTVIGGASTDTQYF. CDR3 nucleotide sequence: TGTGCCAGCAGTTTAACGGTGATAGGGGGAGCTAGCACAGATACGCAGTATTTT.

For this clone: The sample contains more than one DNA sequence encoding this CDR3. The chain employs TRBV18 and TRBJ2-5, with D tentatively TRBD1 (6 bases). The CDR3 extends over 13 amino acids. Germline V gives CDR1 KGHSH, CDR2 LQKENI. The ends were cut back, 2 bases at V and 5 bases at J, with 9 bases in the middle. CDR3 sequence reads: CASSPGQGETQYF. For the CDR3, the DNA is TGTGCCAGCTCACCAGGTCAGGGGGAGACCCAGTACTTC.

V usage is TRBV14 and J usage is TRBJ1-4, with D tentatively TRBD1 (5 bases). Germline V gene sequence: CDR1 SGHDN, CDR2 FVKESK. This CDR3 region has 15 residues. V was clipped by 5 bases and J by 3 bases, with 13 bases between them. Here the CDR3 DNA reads TGTGCCAGCAGCATCAACAGGTCCCCTAATGAAAAACTGTTTTTT. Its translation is CASSINRSPNEKLFF.

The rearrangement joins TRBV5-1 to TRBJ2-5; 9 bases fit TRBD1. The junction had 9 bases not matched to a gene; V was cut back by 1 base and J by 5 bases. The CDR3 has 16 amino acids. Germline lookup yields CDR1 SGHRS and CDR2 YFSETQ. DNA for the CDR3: TGCGCCAGCAGCTTGCGCCCGACCGGGACAGGGGAGACCCAGTACTTC. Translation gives CASSLRPTGTGETQYF.

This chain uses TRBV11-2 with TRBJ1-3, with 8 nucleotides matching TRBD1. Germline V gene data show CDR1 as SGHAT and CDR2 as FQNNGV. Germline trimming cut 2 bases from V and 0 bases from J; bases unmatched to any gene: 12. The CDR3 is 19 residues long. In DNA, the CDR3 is TGTGCCAGCAGCTTATACCGCCCCGGACAGGGTAGCTCTGGAAACACCATATATTTT. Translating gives CASSLYRPGQGSSGNTIYF.

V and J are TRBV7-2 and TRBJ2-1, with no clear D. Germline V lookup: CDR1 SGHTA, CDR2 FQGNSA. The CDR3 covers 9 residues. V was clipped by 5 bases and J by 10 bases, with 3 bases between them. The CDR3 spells CASSLEQFF. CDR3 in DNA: TGTGCCAGCAGCCTAGAGCAGTTCTTC.

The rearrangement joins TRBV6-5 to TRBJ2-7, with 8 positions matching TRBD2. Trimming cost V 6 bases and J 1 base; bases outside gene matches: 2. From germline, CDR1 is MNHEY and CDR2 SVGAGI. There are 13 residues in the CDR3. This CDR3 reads CASRVAGSYEQYF. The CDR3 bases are TGTGCCAGCAGGGTAGCGGGGTCCTACGAGCAGTACTTC.

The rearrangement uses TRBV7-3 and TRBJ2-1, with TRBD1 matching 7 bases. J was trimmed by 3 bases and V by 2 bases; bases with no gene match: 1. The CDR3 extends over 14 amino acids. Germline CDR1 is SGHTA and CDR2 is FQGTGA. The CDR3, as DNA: TGTGCCAGCAGCTTAGCAGGGGGCTACAATGAGCAGTTCTTC. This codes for CASSLAGGYNEQFF.

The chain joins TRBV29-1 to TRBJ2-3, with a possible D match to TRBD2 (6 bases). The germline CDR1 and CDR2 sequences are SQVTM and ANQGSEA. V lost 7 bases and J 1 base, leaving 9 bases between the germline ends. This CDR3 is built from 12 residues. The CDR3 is CSAQRGTDTQYF. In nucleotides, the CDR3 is TGCAGCGCTCAGCGGGGCACAGATACGCAGTATTTT.

CDR3 sequence reads: CASSFRTSKNIQYF. The CDR3 bases are TGCGCCAGCAGCTTTAGGACTTCCAAAAACATTCAGTACTTC. V and J are TRBV5-1 and TRBJ2-4, with TRBD2 as a possible D gene (5 bases). The CDR3 length is 14 residues. Germline-derived CDR1 and CDR2 are SGHRS and YFSETQ. The germline V and J ends were trimmed by 2 bases and 2 bases, with 8 bases remaining between them. Together with reference TRBV5-1 and TRBJ2-4, the CDR3 gives the full variable domain: KAGVTQTPRYLIKTRGQQVTLSCSPISGHRSVSWYQQTPGQGLQFLFEYFSETQRNKGNFPGRFSGRQFSNSRSEMNVSTLELGDSALYLCASSFRTSKNIQYFGAGTRLSVL.

The CDR3 sequence: CASFQMDSSYEQYF. CDR3 in DNA: TGTGCCAGCTTCCAAATGGACAGTTCCTACGAGCAGTACTTC. This sequence joins TRBV2 and TRBJ2-7; D is perhaps TRBD1 (6 bases). V was trimmed by 8 bases and J by 1 base, leaving 15 bases between them. Germline values: CDR1 SNHLY, CDR2 FYNNEI. This CDR3 comprises 14 residues.

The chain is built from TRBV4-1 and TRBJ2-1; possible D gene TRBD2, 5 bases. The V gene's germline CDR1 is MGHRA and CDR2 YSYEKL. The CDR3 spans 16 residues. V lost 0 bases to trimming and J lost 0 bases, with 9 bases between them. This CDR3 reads CASSQEASSSYNEQFF. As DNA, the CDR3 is TGCGCCAGCAGCCAAGAAGCTAGCAGCTCCTACAATGAGCAGTTCTTC.

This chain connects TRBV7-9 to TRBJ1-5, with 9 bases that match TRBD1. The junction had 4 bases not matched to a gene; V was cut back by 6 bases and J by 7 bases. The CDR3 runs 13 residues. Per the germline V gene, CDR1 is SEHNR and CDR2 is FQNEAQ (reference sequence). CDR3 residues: CASSRTGGQPQHF. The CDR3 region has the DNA TGTGCCAGCAGTAGAACAGGGGGCCAGCCCCAGCATTTT.